This T cell receptor beta chain emerged from a study of Ad26.COV2.S vaccination and SARS-CoV-2 variants (dated by TCRdb to about 2021). Background on the whole study: Vaccine-arm donors came from COV1001, a multicentre, randomized, double-blind, placebo-controlled phase I-IIa trial of Ad26.COV2.S in healthy adults. Ad26.COV2.S was given intramuscularly at 5x10^10 or 1x10^11 viral particles, as a single shot or as two shots 56 days apart. Sequencing of the TCRbeta repertoire served to evaluate the specificity and breadth of SARS-CoV-2-reactive T cell receptors following Ad26.COV2.S vaccination. The TCR-sequenced set comprised approximately 30 samples: about 19 Ad26.COV2.S vaccine recipients, 5 placebo recipients and 8 SARS-CoV-2 convalescent individuals. Trial participants were randomized into five groups of five: low-dose or high-dose Ad26.COV2.S given once or twice, or placebo on both occasions. Blinding of investigators to trial group allocation was maintained during experiments and outcome assessment.

TCRbeta CDR3 regions were sequenced with the immunoSEQ Assay. After extraction, genomic DNA underwent amplification by bias-controlled multiplex PCR, followed by high-throughput sequencing. Under the source paper's analysis protocol: Collapsing and filtering of sequences were performed to quantify the absolute abundance of each unique TCRbeta CDR3 region. T cell fraction was estimated by normalizing TCRbeta template counts to usable DNA, which was measured by amplifying reference genes present in all nucleated cells. Repertoire TCRs were annotated as SARS-CoV-2-specific when V gene, CDR3 amino acid sequence and J gene were exactly matched to a known reactive TCR set. The reference SARS-CoV-2 TCR set was obtained from MIRA and was filtered for enrichment in COVID-19-positive ImmuneCODE repertoires, whereby public or cross-reactive TCRs were removed. Based on the MIRA antigens, annotated TCRs were further analysed at the level of specific ORF or position within ORF. Breadth was defined as annotated unique rearrangements over total unique productive rearrangements; depth was the summed frequency of those rearrangements. TCR breadth was compared between groups using two-sided Wilcoxon rank-sum tests. TCRdb mirrors the immuneACCESS table, restricted to in-frame sequences. Some clones are absent from its copies; in checked studies, under half trace to an unresolved V gene, and the reason for the others is unknown. The V and J calls and clone size come from that table; D and trimming were worked out from the DNA. Within this sample are 510,000 or so clones, with 87% of them counted one time only. The ten top clones hold about 13% of the sample.

The treatment or condition tag for this specimen amounts to: over 15 received Ad26.COV2.S at low or high dose, single or two shots; about 5 received placebo; per-sample allocation not given. For vaccine and placebo recipients, repertoires were sequenced using samples collected on day 63 after the first injection. Cohort 1b enrolled fewer than 30 adults aged 18-55 years at a single site in Boston, USA, between 29 July and 7 August 2020. Ad26.COV2.S consisted of a replication-incompetent adenovirus type 26 vector by which a prefusion-stabilized SARS-CoV-2 spike protein from the original Wuhan strain was expressed. With respect to this clone: Its antigen remains unidentified. Base qualities are not recorded, but no much larger clone differs from it by a single base.

As encoded in the germline V gene, CDR1 is SGHAT while CDR2 is FQNNGV. Trimmed from V: 5 bases; trimmed from J: 4 bases; junction bases lacking a gene match: 10. From the cysteine through the phenylalanine, the CDR3 covers 16 amino acids. Of all the DNA, just the CDR3 is kept, 48 bases in frame from base 1. What the authors observed across the whole study: According to the authors, total T cell responses may have been underestimated by the TCR breadth and depth analyses. Non-spike TCR breadth was comparable between vaccine and placebo recipients, consistent with the vaccine containing only spike. Ad26.COV2.S recipients had higher spike-specific TCR breadth than placebo recipients (P = 0.0014). The study was not powered for comparison of responses between vaccine doses or regimens. After vaccination, substantial breadth of spike-specific CD8+ and CD4+ T cell responses was reported.

The clonotype originates from a person aged 18-65 years who received the Ad26.COV2.S COVID-19 vaccine or a placebo. The sequencing used peripheral blood, collected in a trial of Ad26.COV2.S vaccine versus placebo. The chain joins TRBV11-2 to TRBJ2-1; 8 nucleotides in the junction match TRBD2. The CDR3 here reads CASSPRVLAGYNEQFF. The nucleotides are TGTGCCAGCAGCCCAAGGGTCCTAGCGGGTTACAATGAGCAGTTCTTC.